The clone carrying this T cell receptor beta chain was seen repeatedly, ten times or more. Its specificity is unknown. This sample was included in a study of T cells after yellow fever vaccination. The junction had 5 bases not matched to a gene; V was cut back by 3 bases and J by 3 bases. This CDR3 is 15 amino acids long. The germline gives CDR1 MNHEY, CDR2 SMNVEV (reference sequence). Whole-study results and caveats: Clonotypes appearing in both CD4 and CD8 compartments existed, and their share was small.

TCRdb re-derived calls from the 5' RACE reads in MiXCR, one entry per CDR3 protein. The sample lists 250,000 or so distinct CDR3 sequences; roughly 3.7% were seen once. The sequence was collected from a young man who received the YFV17D yellow fever vaccine. This sequence joins TRBV27 and TRBJ2-1; 7 bases fit TRBD1. This sample comprised PBMCs, obtained 15 days after the yellow fever booster vaccination. In nucleotides, the CDR3 is TGTGCCAGCAGTTTTGAGGGGGCGATCTACAATGAGCAGTTCTTC. Protein: CASSFEGAIYNEQFF.